The rows below give T cell receptor beta chains drawn from one sample of a study of T cell responses to AZD1222 COVID-19 vaccine. Here immunoSEQ multiplex PCR was the method, and the copy in TCRdb shows in-frame clones only, minus some. The data show 100,000 to 140,000 clones, about 92% seen once. The sample consisted of peripheral blood, taken 28 days after the second AZD1222 dose. The receptors were gathered from an adult who received the AZD1222 COVID-19 vaccine. The CDR3 runs from the conserved cysteine through the conserved F or W. D genes are given only for firm matches. Clone size appears in some rows only: once, few, many, or a class for an expanded clone.

size: .; length: 14; D: .; V: TRBV5-8; J: TRBJ1-1; DNA: TGTGCCAGCCATAAACAGCTGTTCAACACTGAAGCTTTCTTT; CDR3: CASHKQLFNTEAFF
size: .; length: 12; D: .; V: TRBV28; J: TRBJ2-1; DNA: TGTGCCAGCAGCCGATTTGGAAATGAGCAGTTCTTC; CDR3: CASSRFGNEQFF
size: .; length: 18; D: .; V: TRBV14; J: TRBJ2-3; DNA: TGTGCCAGCAGTCGGGGTCTCCTAAGGGGTGGTTCCACAGATACGCAGTATTTT; CDR3: CASSRGLLRGGSTDTQYF
size: .; length: 14; D: .; V: TRBV19; J: TRBJ2-7; DNA: TGTGCCAGTAGTAGCAGCGGAAATTTCTACGAGCAGTACTTC; CDR3: CASSSSGNFYEQYF
size: once; length: 16; D: .; V: TRBV28; J: TRBJ1-1; DNA: TGTGCCAGCAGTACGAATGCGAGGGGGGCGACCCCTGAAGCTTTCTTT; CDR3: CASSTNARGATPEAFF
size: .; length: 13; D: .; V: TRBV5-1; J: TRBJ2-4; DNA: TGCGCCAGCAGCTTGGGCTGGGTTGACATTCAGTACTTC; CDR3: CASSLGWVDIQYF
size: .; length: 16; D: .; V: TRBV4-2; J: TRBJ1-5; DNA: TGTGCCAGCAGCCAAGACCGGGACTCACGGAGGCAGCCCCAGCATTTT; CDR3: CASSQDRDSRRQPQHF
size: .; length: 15; D: .; V: TRBV6-5; J: TRBJ1-1; DNA: TGTGCCAGCAGTCCCCAGGGGTACATGAACACTGAAGCTTTCTTT; CDR3: CASSPQGYMNTEAFF
size: few; length: 12; D: .; V: TRBV7-9; J: TRBJ1-3; DNA: TGTGCCAGCAGCTTATCAGAGGGGCCTATTCATTTT; CDR3: CASSLSEGPIHF
size: .; length: 14; D: TRBD1; V: TRBV19; J: TRBJ1-5; DNA: TGTGCCAGTAGAGGGGGCGAGGGCAATCAGCCCCAGCATTTT; CDR3: CASRGGEGNQPQHF
size: .; length: 15; D: .; V: TRBV9; J: TRBJ2-1; DNA: TGTGCCAGCAGCGTAGTCCCAAACTCCTACAATGAGCAGTTCTTC; CDR3: CASSVVPNSYNEQFF
size: .; length: 15; D: TRBD1; V: TRBV7-8; J: TRBJ1-3; DNA: TGTGCCAGCAGCAAGGGACAGCGAATTGGAAACACCATATATTTT; CDR3: CASSKGQRIGNTIYF
size: .; length: 17; D: TRBD2; V: TRBV7-9; J: TRBJ2-7; DNA: TGTGCCAGCAGCTCGACGCTAGCGGGGATCTACTCCTACGAGCAGTACTTC; CDR3: CASSSTLAGIYSYEQYF
size: .; length: 11; D: .; V: TRBV20-1; J: TRBJ2-2; DNA: TGCAGTGCCGCTTTCACCGGGGAGCTGTTTTTT; CDR3: CSAAFTGELFF
size: .; length: 16; D: TRBD2; V: TRBV4-2; J: TRBJ2-7; DNA: TGTGCCAGCAGCCAAGATTTTAGCGGGAGGGCCCGGGAGCAGTACTTC; CDR3: CASSQDFSGRAREQYF
size: .; length: 11; D: .; V: TRBV5-6; J: TRBJ1-2; DNA: TGTGCCAGCAAGAGTGGAGGTGGCTACACCTTC; CDR3: CASKSGGGYTF
size: .; length: 16; D: .; V: TRBV4-2; J: TRBJ2-4; DNA: TGTGCCAGCAGCCAAGAAGCGGGCAGGGTCAAAAACATTCAGTACTTC; CDR3: CASSQEAGRVKNIQYF
size: .; length: 14; D: TRBD1; V: TRBV29-1; J: TRBJ1-2; DNA: TGCAGCGTTGAAAAAGGGACAGGGGGCAGTGGCTACACCTTC; CDR3: CSVEKGTGGSGYTF
size: .; length: 18; D: .; V: TRBV27; J: TRBJ2-3; DNA: TGTGCCAGCAGTTTCGGAAGGGGCGGAGGGGTTAGCACAGATACGCAGTATTTT; CDR3: CASSFGRGGGVSTDTQYF
size: .; length: 14; D: TRBD1; V: TRBV19; J: TRBJ2-1; DNA: TGTGCCAGTAGTATCCAGGGGGATTACAATGAGCAGTTCTTC; CDR3: CASSIQGDYNEQFF
size: .; length: 14; D: .; V: TRBV30; J: TRBJ1-5; DNA: TGTGCCTGGAGTGTACCCGGGGGTAATCAGCCCCAGCATTTT; CDR3: CAWSVPGGNQPQHF
size: .; length: 14; D: .; V: TRBV6-5; J: TRBJ1-6; DNA: TGTGCCAGCAGTTTGGGCAGCCGGGGTTCACCCCTCCACTTT; CDR3: CASSLGSRGSPLHF
size: .; length: 12; D: .; V: TRBV14; J: TRBJ1-3; DNA: TGTGCCAGCAGCCAGTGGGGAAACACCATATATTTT; CDR3: CASSQWGNTIYF
size: .; length: 13; D: .; V: TRBV20-1; J: TRBJ2-5; DNA: TGCAGTGCTAGTTTACACCCCCAAGAGACCCAGTACTTC; CDR3: CSASLHPQETQYF
size: .; length: 11; D: .; V: TRBV6-2/TRBV6-3; J: TRBJ2-3; DNA: TGTGCCAGCAGTTATCTGGATACGCAGTATTTT; CDR3: CASSYLDTQYF
size: .; length: 18; D: .; V: TRBV9; J: TRBJ1-3; DNA: TGTGCCAGCAGCGTAGTATCTTGGACAGCCGAAACTGGAAACACCATATATTTT; CDR3: CASSVVSWTAETGNTIYF
size: .; length: 13; D: TRBD1; V: TRBV7-3; J: TRBJ1-2; DNA: TGTGCCAGCAGCCGTGGACAGGGCAATGGCTACACCTTC; CDR3: CASSRGQGNGYTF
size: .; length: 13; D: .; V: TRBV30; J: TRBJ1-2; DNA: TGTGCCTGGACTGGGGGGCAGGGCTATGGCTACACCTTC; CDR3: CAWTGGQGYGYTF
size: .; length: 13; D: .; V: TRBV7-8; J: TRBJ2-7; DNA: TGTGCCAGCAGCCCCCAGAAATCCTACGAGCAGTACTTC; CDR3: CASSPQKSYEQYF
size: .; length: 12; D: .; V: TRBV19; J: TRBJ1-2; DNA: TGTGCCAGTAGTCTACGGGGCAGGGGCTACACCTTC; CDR3: CASSLRGRGYTF
size: .; length: 12; D: .; V: TRBV6-5; J: TRBJ2-7; DNA: TGTGCCAGCAGGTCGGGACCTTACGAGCAGTACTTC; CDR3: CASRSGPYEQYF
size: once; length: 14; D: .; V: TRBV29-1; J: TRBJ2-7; DNA: TGCAGCGTTGTTGCGGGGCAGGCCTCCGGCGAGCAGTACTTC; CDR3: CSVVAGQASGEQYF
size: .; length: 13; D: .; V: TRBV24-1; J: TRBJ1-2; DNA: TGTGCCACCAGTGACCCCCGGTCCCCCACGTACACCTTC; CDR3: CATSDPRSPTYTF
size: once; length: 15; D: .; V: TRBV28; J: TRBJ2-2; DNA: TGTGCCAGCAGTAAAAGACTGTTGCGGACCGGGGAGCTGTTTTTT; CDR3: CASSKRLLRTGELFF
size: .; length: 19; D: TRBD2; V: TRBV3-1/TRBV3-2; J: TRBJ2-2; DNA: TGTGCCAGCAGCCAACCCCCGGGACTAGCGGGAGGGCCCACCGGGGAGCTGTTTTTT; CDR3: CASSQPPGLAGGPTGELFF
size: .; length: 19; D: .; V: TRBV4-1; J: TRBJ2-6; DNA: TGCGCCAGCAGCCCGAAGGCCCCTCAGGGGAGCTCTGGGGCCAACGTCCTGACTTTC; CDR3: CASSPKAPQGSSGANVLTF
size: .; length: 13; D: .; V: TRBV19; J: TRBJ1-1; DNA: TGTGCCATTAGGGGGGGGCTGAACACTGAAGCTTTCTTT; CDR3: CAIRGGLNTEAFF
size: many; length: 13; D: .; V: TRBV7-2; J: TRBJ1-1; DNA: TGTGCCAGCAGCTTAGAAATCACGGCTGAAGCTTTCTTT; CDR3: CASSLEITAEAFF
size: .; length: 19; D: TRBD2; V: TRBV7-3; J: TRBJ2-2; DNA: TGTGCCAGCAGCTCCTCCGGACTAGCGGGGGGGCCGAACACCGGGGAGCTGTTTTTT; CDR3: CASSSSGLAGGPNTGELFF
size: .; length: 16; D: TRBD1; V: TRBV10-3; J: TRBJ1-1; DNA: TGTGCCATCGGGGGAATGACAGGGGCTGTGAACACTGAAGCTTTCTTT; CDR3: CAIGGMTGAVNTEAFF